What follows are 6 T cell receptor beta chains derived from one specimen sequenced in a study of Graves' ophthalmopathy and Graves' hyperthyroidism. The authors amplified TCR beta CDR3 regions, and they did so from RNA transcripts for repertoire sequencing. Investigators did first-round RT-PCR with HTBI primers, then second-round multiplex PCR. Each CDR3 protein gets one entry after TCRdb re-called the multiplex PCR reads with MiXCR. The sample shows 240,000 or so distinct CDR3 sequences, around 50% of them seen only once. The sequenced sample was peripheral blood. The receptors stem from an adult man with Graves' ophthalmopathy.

CDR3 DNA: TGTGCCACCAGCACCGACAGTAGACTAGCGGGGGGGCCCAGGATGCAGTTCTTC. It codes for CATSTDSRLAGGPRMQFF. This chain connects TRBV15 to TRBJ2-7, with 14 positions matching TRBD2. The DNA matches TRBJ2-1 better at its end, which makes the J call doubtful. Looked up from germline, CDR1 is LNHNV and CDR2 is YYDKDF (reference sequence). The CDR3 contains 18 residues.

Ten or more counts support this clonotype. J is TRBJ1-4 and V is TRBV7-2, with D hard to call. The CDR3 has 13 residues. Germline CDR1 and CDR2: SGHTA and FQGNSA. V was pared by 0 bases and J by 8 bases, with 7 bases between. The CDR3 is CASSLAGYEKLFF. The CDR3 region has the DNA TGTGCCAGCAGCTTAGCGGGGTACGAAAAACTGTTTTTT.

This clonotype was seen a few times. This chain links TRBV9 with TRBJ1-2; 10 bases match TRBD1. The germline gives CDR1 SGDLS, CDR2 YYNGEE. Trimming removed 4 bases from V and 4 bases from J; junction bases left unmatched: 4. CDR3 length equals 14 residues. CDR3: CASSLDRGLYGYTF. CDR3 bases: TGTGCCAGCAGCCTTGACAGGGGGCTCTATGGCTACACCTTC.

The chain couples TRBV27 to TRBJ2-7, with D perhaps matching TRBD1 (6 bases). With 6 bases removed from V and 6 bases from J, the gap between germline ends came to 9 bases. Germline CDR1 MNHEY, CDR2 SMNVEV (reference sequence). The CDR3 spans 11 residues. This chain's CDR3 is CASRAGVEQYF. CDR3 coding DNA: TGTGCCAGCAGGGCAGGGGTCGAGCAGTACTTC.

This clonotype showed up just a few times. The gene calls are TRBV20-1 and TRBJ2-7; tentatively, D is TRBD1 (5 bases). The CDR3 loop spans 12 amino acids. V was shortened by 8 bases and J by 0 bases, with 11 bases between the two germline ends. The germline V gene encodes CDR1 DFQATT and CDR2 SNEGSKA (reference sequence). The DNA for the CDR3 is TGCAGTCCCAGGACAAGCTCCTACGAGCAGTACTTC. The encoded protein is CSPRTSSYEQYF.

This clonotype was counted only a few times. The rearrangement uses TRBV2 and TRBJ1-2; D gene ambiguous. Germline loops: CDR1 SNHLY, CDR2 FYNNEI. The CDR3 has 16 amino acids. Between the trimmed V and J ends, which lost 3 bases and 0 bases, there was a span of 14 bases. CDR3 bases: TGTGCCAGCAGTGATACCCTTCTTGATCCTAACTATGGCTACACCTTC. Its translation is CASSDTLLDPNYGYTF.